This T cell receptor beta chain derives from a study of radiotherapy plus CTLA-4 blockade in lung cancer. The method was immunoSEQ multiplex PCR; TCRdb's version includes in-frame clones alone and lacks a portion of them. This sample has about 97,000 clones, with around 74% found just once. Worth noting for this clone: Its matching antigen is unknown.

Germline V gene lookup returns CDR1 MGHRA and CDR2 YSYEKL. The trim removed 2 bases at V and 9 bases at J, leaving 8 bases unmatched. CDR3 length: 16 residues. Points from the study as a whole: Dynamics of early blood T cell clones, together with interferon-beta, were reportedly the best predictors of response. The study found tumor-derived TCR clones expanded in blood after radiotherapy plus ipilimumab.

The receptor comes from a human donor with non-small cell lung cancer who had a partial response to radiotherapy plus ipilimumab. Some clones in this sample may be carry-over from other donors' samples. V and J are TRBV4-1 and TRBJ1-6; 9 bases agree with TRBD1. This sample comprised peripheral blood, obtained from a patient treated with radiotherapy plus ipilimumab. The CDR3 is CASSQQGQGYGSPLHF. CDR3 sequence (DNA): TGCGCCAGCAGCCAACAGGGACAGGGCTACGGTTCACCCCTCCACTTT.